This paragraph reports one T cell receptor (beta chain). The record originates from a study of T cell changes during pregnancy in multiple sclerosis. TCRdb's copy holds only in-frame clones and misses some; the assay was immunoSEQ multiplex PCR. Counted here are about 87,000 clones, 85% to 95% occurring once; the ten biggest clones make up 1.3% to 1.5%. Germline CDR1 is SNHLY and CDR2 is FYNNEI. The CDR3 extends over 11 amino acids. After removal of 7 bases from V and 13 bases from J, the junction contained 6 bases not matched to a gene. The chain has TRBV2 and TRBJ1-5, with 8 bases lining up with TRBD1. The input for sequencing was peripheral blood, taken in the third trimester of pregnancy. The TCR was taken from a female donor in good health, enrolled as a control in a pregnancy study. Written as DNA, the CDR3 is TGTGCCAGCAAAAAGGACAGGGTACAGCATTTT. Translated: CASKKDRVQHF.